This record covers a single TCR beta chain. Its antigen is unidentified. These data come from a study of T cell responses to AZD1222 COVID-19 vaccine. Whole-study results and caveats: Of spike-specific TCRs, nearly half reportedly target regions left unmutated in variants. White British donors predominated, females outnumbered males, and clonal diversity was possibly underestimated.

With 0 bases removed from V and 3 bases from J, the gap between germline ends came to 21 bases. Germline V gene sequence: CDR1 LGHNA, CDR2 YNFKEQ. The CDR3 loop spans 18 amino acids. Sequencing used immunoSEQ multiplex PCR; TCRdb keeps in-frame clones, though not all of them. In the table there are about 160,000 clones, around nine tenths of which are singletons. This material consisted of peripheral blood, taken 28 days after the second AZD1222 dose. This sequence joins TRBV4-2 and TRBJ2-7; D is ambiguous. This TCR derives from an adult who received the AZD1222 COVID-19 vaccine. CDR3 protein: CASSQEPSKIRYSYEQYF. The CDR3 nucleotides are TGTGCCAGCAGCCAAGAGCCGAGCAAGATCCGTTATAGCTACGAGCAGTACTTC.